Here is one T cell receptor beta chain with its context. This sample is part of a study of blood T cell repertoires in COVID-19. Study summary: The United States, Italy and Spain supplied acute and convalescent COVID-19 samples. The analysed material was cDNA or gDNA that came from T cells, B-cell-depleted T cells, or PBMCs.

In the authors' workflow: From reference gene primer amplification, estimates of nucleated cell counts were derived. Using immunoSEQ multiplex PCR, the repertoire was profiled, and TCRdb retains in-frame clones only, with some absent. V and J calls and clone size are copied from that table; D and trimming were computed from the DNA. The sample lists about 250,000 clones; 80% to 95% were seen once. The CDR3 length is 16 residues. Trimming took 4 bases from V and 7 from J; bases not matched to a gene: 12. Germline V gives CDR1 SGHRS, CDR2 YFSETQ. Sequenced input: peripheral blood. This clonotype originated in a man aged 25-40 years with COVID-19, enrolled during active disease. The chain recombines TRBV5-1 with TRBJ2-1, with 9 nucleotides matching TRBD2. The chain's CDR3 is CASSPGRRGGSNEQFF. The DNA for the CDR3 is TGCGCCAGCAGCCCGGGGCGGCGGGGGGGCTCGAATGAGCAGTTCTTC.